Presented here are 17 T cell receptor beta chains from one specimen sequenced in a study of cytomegalovirus exposure and HLA in healthy donors. Measured with immunoSEQ multiplex PCR; TCRdb has only the in-frame clones, and not every one. Of about 140,000 clones listed, about 86% are singletons. Sequencing used PBMCs. The receptor source for this set is a man aged 18 to 35 in good health and CMV-seronegative.

V gene TRBV6-6 combines with J gene TRBJ1-5; D possibly corresponds to TRBD1 (6 bases). The CDR3 covers 16 residues. Germline V gene sequence: CDR1 MNHNY, CDR2 SVGAGI (reference sequence). The V and J ends lost 5 bases and 0 bases respectively, with 14 bases between them. CDR3 loop: CASSPQTGHSNQPQHF. The CDR3 DNA sequence: TGTGCCAGCAGTCCCCAGACAGGACATAGCAATCAGCCCCAGCATTTT.

This clone was detected once. The rearrangement uses TRBV5-8 and TRBJ2-1; TRBD1 aligns across 10 bases. Looked up from germline, CDR1 is SGHTS and CDR2 is YDEGEE. The CDR3 totals 14 residues. Trimming at V came to 2 bases and at J to 8 bases, leaving 4 bases not matched to a gene. The CDR3 DNA reads TGTGCCAGCAGCTTAAAGGACAGGGGGGATGAGCAGTTCTTC. This translates into CASSLKDRGDEQFF.

The rearrangement joins TRBV11-2 to TRBJ2-1; no clear D. This CDR3 has 13 amino acids. With 5 bases removed from V and 4 bases from J, the gap between germline ends came to 9 bases. Germline V lookup: CDR1 SGHAT, CDR2 FQNNGV. The CDR3 DNA sequence: TGTGCCAGCAGCCCAGACGGGTACAATGAGCAGTTCTTC. It specifies CASSPDGYNEQFF.

The chain has TRBV6-1 and TRBJ2-1; D might be TRBD1 (5 bases). V was pared by 8 bases and J by 12 bases, with 17 bases between. Germline V CDR1 and CDR2: MNHNS, SASEGT. The CDR3 loop spans 12 amino acids. CDR3 in amino acids: CASLTRALRQFF. The CDR3 region has the DNA TGTGCCAGCCTGACCAGGGCTTTAAGGCAGTTCTTC.

The CDR3 DNA is TGCGCCAGCAGCGGGCAGGGTTTGTACACCGGGGAGCTGTTTTTT. It specifies CASSGQGLYTGELFF. The genes are TRBV5-1 and TRBJ2-2; D may be TRBD1 (5 bases). This CDR3 contains 15 residues. V lost 4 bases to trimming and J lost 3 bases, with 13 bases between them. CDR1 is SGHRS, CDR2 YFSETQ, per germline. Full variable domain (outside the CDR3, taken from reference TRBV5-1 and TRBJ2-2): KAGVTQTPRYLIKTRGQQVTLSCSPISGHRSVSWYQQTPGQGLQFLFEYFSETQRNKGNFPGRFSGRQFSNSRSEMNVSTLELGDSALYLCASSGQGLYTGELFFGEGSRLTVL.

The J gene is TRBJ2-2, the V gene TRBV28; TRBD2 might be the D (5 bases). Germline V gene lookup returns CDR1 MDHEN and CDR2 SYDVKM. V was cut by 6 bases and J by 6 bases, with 11 bases left in between. The CDR3 has 13 residues. The CDR3 region has the DNA TGTGCCAGCAGGACTTGGGAGTCCGGGGAGCTGTTTTTT. The encoded protein is CASRTWESGELFF.

The J gene is TRBJ1-1, the V gene TRBV27, with 9 bases that match TRBD1. The CDR3 runs 15 residues. The junction had 7 bases not matched to a gene; V was cut back by 5 bases and J by 3 bases. Looked up from germline, CDR1 is MNHEY and CDR2 is SMNVEV (reference sequence). CDR3: CASSPGTGLHTEAFF. The CDR3 DNA follows: TGTGCCAGCAGTCCAGGGACAGGGCTCCACACTGAAGCTTTCTTT.

This clone was seen a handful of times. V gene TRBV5-4 combines with J gene TRBJ2-2; no clear D gene. This CDR3 is built from 12 residues. Germline CDR1 and CDR2: SGHNT and YYREEE (reference sequence). Trimming removed 3 bases at V and 3 bases at J, with 3 bases between. The CDR3 spells CASSWHTGELFF. The CDR3 DNA reads TGTGCCAGCAGCTGGCACACCGGGGAGCTGTTTTTT.

This chain connects TRBV18 to TRBJ2-5; D is unclear. CDR3 size: 13 residues. Deletions cut 3 bases from V and 5 bases from J, with 10 bases between. CDR1 and CDR2 (germline): KGHSH, LQKENI. CDR3 nucleotide sequence: TGTGCCAGCTCACCCCTCCACGAGGAGACCCAGTACTTC. This codes for CASSPLHEETQYF.

The chain couples TRBV4-1 to TRBJ2-2, with a weak D call TRBD1 (5 bases). V was shortened by 5 bases and J by 5 bases, with 9 bases between the two germline ends. CDR1 MGHRA and CDR2 YSYEKL come from the germline V gene. CDR3 length equals 13 residues. The CDR3 spells CASSKGATGELFF. CDR3 DNA: TGCGCCAGCAGCAAAGGGGCTACCGGGGAGCTGTTTTTT.

V gene TRBV18 combines with J gene TRBJ1-2; possibly TRBD1 for D (5 bases). Trimming shortened V by 6 bases and J by 2 bases, and 19 bases separated the two germline ends. Looked up from germline, CDR1 is KGHSH and CDR2 is LQKENI. The CDR3 spans 16 residues. The CDR3 region has the DNA TGTGCCAGCTCCCGAATACCAGAGGGGAGGAACTATGGCTACACCTTC. Protein: CASSRIPEGRNYGYTF.

The genes are TRBV29-1 and TRBJ2-7, with a weak D call TRBD2 (5 bases). Germline values: CDR1 SQVTM, CDR2 ANQGSEA. Trimming removed 4 bases at V and 3 bases at J, with 10 bases between. The CDR3 consists of 12 residues. The CDR3 bases are TGCAGCGTTGGTGGGGAGCTCTACGAGCAGTACTTC. This sequence encodes CSVGGELYEQYF.

The rearrangement uses TRBV7-9 and TRBJ2-7; 9 bases agree with TRBD1. Germline CDR1 and CDR2: SEHNR and FQNEAQ (reference sequence). Trimming removed 5 bases from V and 2 bases from J; junction bases left unmatched: 10. The CDR3 extends over 16 amino acids. Here the CDR3 DNA reads TGTGCCAGCAGCCCGACCCCTGGGGACAGGGCCTACGAGCAGTACTTC. Protein sequence: CASSPTPGDRAYEQYF.

Only a few counts were recorded for this clone. The gene calls are TRBV10-3 and TRBJ2-7, with D perhaps matching TRBD2 (5 bases). The germline gives CDR1 ENHRY, CDR2 SYGVKD. This CDR3 has 13 amino acids. Trimming removed 2 bases at V and 6 bases at J, with 11 bases between. The CDR3 reads CAISEGSYGEQYF. CDR3 DNA sequence: TGTGCCATCAGTGAGGGGAGTTACGGCGAGCAGTACTTC.

The V call is TRBV15, the J call TRBJ2-7; 8 positions agree with TRBD1. The ends lost 8 bases at V and 6 bases at J; junction bases unmatched: 6. CDR3 length: 12 residues. Germline values: CDR1 LNHNV, CDR2 YYDKDF (reference sequence). The CDR3 spells CATGQGVGEQYF. CDR3 sequence (DNA): TGTGCCACCGGACAGGGCGTCGGCGAGCAGTACTTC. Looking up the rest from reference TRBV15 and TRBJ2-7 gives the full variable domain: DAMVIQNPRYQVTQFGKPVTLSCSQTLNHNVMYWYQQKSSQAPKLLFHYYDKDFNNEADTPDNFQSRRPNTSFCFLDIRSPGLGDTAMYLCATGQGVGEQYFGPGTRLTVT.

The rearrangement uses TRBV7-8 and TRBJ1-5, with 9 nucleotides matching TRBD1. CDR1 and CDR2 (germline): SGHVS, FQNEAQ. The CDR3 sequence is 16 residues long. The ends lost 6 bases at V and 0 bases at J; junction bases unmatched: 6. The CDR3 nucleotides are TGTGCCAGCAGGAAACAGGGGGCTGATAGCAATCAGCCCCAGCATTTT. Amino acids: CASRKQGADSNQPQHF.

The chain uses TRBV6-5 and TRBJ1-2, with D maybe TRBD1 (6 bases). Germline V CDR1 and CDR2: MNHEY, SVGAGI. This CDR3 comprises 15 residues. Trimming took 6 bases from V and 3 from J, leaving 17 bases between them. The CDR3 DNA follows: TGTGCCAGCAGGAGAATCCAGACAGGCGACTATGGCTACACCTTC. Translated: CASRRIQTGDYGYTF.